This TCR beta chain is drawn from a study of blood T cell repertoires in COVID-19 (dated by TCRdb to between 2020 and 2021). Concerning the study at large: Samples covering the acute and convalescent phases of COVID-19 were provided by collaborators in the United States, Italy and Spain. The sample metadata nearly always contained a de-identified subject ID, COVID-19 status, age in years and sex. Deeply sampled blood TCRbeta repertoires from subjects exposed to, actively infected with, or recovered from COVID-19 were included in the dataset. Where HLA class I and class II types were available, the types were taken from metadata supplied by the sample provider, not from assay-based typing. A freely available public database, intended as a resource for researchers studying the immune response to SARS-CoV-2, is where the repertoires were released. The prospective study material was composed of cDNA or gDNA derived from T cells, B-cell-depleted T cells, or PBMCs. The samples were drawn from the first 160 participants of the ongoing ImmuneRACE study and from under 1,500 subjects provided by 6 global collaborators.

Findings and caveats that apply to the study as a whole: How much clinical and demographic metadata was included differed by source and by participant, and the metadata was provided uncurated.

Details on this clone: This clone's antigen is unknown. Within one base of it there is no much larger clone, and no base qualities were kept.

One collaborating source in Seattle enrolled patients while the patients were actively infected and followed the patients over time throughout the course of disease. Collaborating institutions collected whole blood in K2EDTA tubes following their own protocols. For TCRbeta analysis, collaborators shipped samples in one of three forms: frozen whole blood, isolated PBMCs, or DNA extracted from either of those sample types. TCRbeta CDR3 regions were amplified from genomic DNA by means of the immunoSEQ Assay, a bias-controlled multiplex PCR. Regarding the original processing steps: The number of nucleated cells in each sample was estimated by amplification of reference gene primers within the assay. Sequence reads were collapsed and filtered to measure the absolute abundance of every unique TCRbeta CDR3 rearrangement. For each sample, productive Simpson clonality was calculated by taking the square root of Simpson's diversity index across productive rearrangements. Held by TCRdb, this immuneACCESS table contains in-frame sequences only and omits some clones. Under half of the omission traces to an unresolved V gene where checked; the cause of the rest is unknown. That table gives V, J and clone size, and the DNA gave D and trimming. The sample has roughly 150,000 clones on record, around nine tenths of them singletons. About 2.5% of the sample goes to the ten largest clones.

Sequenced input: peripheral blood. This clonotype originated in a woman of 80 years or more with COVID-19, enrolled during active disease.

The bases are TGTGCCAGCAGCCAAGATCAGGGACGGAGGGGAGAGACCCAGTACTTC. Its protein reads: CASSQDQGRRGETQYF. The sequence links TRBV14 to TRBJ2-5; D gene: possibly TRBD2, on 6 matching bases. The CDR3 has 16 amino acids, counting the end cysteine and phenylalanine. Only the CDR3 DNA is retained, 48 bases long and in frame from the first base. The trim is 0 bases for V and 4 bases for J, with a gap of 15 bases between the germline ends. For CDR1 and CDR2, the germline V gene lists SGHDN and FVKESK.